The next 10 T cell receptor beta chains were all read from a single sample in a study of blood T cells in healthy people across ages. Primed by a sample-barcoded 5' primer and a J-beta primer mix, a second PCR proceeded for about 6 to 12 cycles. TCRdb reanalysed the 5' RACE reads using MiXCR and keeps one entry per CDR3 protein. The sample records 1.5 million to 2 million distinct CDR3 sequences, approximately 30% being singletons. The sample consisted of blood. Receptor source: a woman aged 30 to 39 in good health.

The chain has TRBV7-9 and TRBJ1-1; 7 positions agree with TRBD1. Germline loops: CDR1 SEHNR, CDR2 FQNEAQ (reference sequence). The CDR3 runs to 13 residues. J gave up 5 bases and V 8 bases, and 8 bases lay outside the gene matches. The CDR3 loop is CASASTGVTEAFF. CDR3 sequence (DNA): TGTGCCAGCGCCTCTACAGGGGTTACTGAAGCTTTCTTT.

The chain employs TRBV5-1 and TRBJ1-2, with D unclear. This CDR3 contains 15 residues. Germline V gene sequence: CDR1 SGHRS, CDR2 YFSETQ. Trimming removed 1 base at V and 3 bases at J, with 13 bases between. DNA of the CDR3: TGCGCCAGCAGCTTGAACGAAGGGTTTGACTATGGCTACACCTTC. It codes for CASSLNEGFDYGYTF. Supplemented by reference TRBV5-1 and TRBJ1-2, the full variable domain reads KAGVTQTPRYLIKTRGQQVTLSCSPISGHRSVSWYQQTPGQGLQFLFEYFSETQRNKGNFPGRFSGRQFSNSRSEMNVSTLELGDSALYLCASSLNEGFDYGYTFGSGTRLTVV.

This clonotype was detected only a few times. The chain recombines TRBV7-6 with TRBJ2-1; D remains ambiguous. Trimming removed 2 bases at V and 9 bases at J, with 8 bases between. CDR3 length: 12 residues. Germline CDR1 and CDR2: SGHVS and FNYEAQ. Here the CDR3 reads CASSLKHGEQFF. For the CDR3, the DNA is TGTGCCAGCAGCTTAAAGCATGGTGAGCAGTTCTTC.

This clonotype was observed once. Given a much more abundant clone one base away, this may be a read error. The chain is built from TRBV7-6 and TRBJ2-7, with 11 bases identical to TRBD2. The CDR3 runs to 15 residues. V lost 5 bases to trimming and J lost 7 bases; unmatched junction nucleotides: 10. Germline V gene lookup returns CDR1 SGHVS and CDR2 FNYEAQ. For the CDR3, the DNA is TGTGCCAGCAGCCAAGGGGTAGCGGGAGGGAGGGAGCAGTACTTC. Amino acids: CASSQGVAGGREQYF.

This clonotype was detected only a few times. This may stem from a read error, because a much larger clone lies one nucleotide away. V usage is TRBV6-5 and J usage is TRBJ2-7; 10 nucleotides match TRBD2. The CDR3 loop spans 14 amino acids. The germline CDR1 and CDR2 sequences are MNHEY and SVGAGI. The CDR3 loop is CASSQLAGSYERYF. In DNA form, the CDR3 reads TGTGCCAGCAGCCAACTAGCGGGAAGTTACGAGCGGTACTTC.

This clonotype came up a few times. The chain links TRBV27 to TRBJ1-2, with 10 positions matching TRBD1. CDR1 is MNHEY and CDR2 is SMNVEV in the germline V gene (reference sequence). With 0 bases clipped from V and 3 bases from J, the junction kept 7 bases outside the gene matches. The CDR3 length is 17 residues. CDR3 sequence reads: CASSLSRTGGAYYGYTF. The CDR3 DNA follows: TGTGCCAGCAGTTTATCGCGGACAGGGGGTGCATACTATGGCTACACCTTC.

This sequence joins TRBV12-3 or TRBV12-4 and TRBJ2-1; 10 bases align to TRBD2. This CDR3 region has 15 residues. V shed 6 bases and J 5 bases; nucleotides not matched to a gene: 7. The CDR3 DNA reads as TGTGCCAGCAGCCTCCCTCTAGCGGGAGACAATGAGCAGTTCTTC. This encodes CASSLPLAGDNEQFF.

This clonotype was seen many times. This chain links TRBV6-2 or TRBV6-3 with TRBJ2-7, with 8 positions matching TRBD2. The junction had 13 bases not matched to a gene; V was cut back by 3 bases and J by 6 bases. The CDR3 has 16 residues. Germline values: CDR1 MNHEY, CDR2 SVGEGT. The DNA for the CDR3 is TGTGCCAGCAGTTATCACCCTGGAGTAGCGGGGACCGAGCAGTACTTC. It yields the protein CASSYHPGVAGTEQYF.

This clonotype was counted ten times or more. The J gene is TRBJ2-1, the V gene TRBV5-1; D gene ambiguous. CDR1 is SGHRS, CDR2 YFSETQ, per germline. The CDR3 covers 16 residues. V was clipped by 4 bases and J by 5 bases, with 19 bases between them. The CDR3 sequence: CASSPHGAEKNNEQFF. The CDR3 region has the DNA TGCGCCAGCAGCCCCCACGGTGCAGAGAAAAACAATGAGCAGTTCTTC. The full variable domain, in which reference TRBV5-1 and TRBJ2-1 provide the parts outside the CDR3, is KAGVTQTPRYLIKTRGQQVTLSCSPISGHRSVSWYQQTPGQGLQFLFEYFSETQRNKGNFPGRFSGRQFSNSRSEMNVSTLELGDSALYLCASSPHGAEKNNEQFFGPGTRLTVL.

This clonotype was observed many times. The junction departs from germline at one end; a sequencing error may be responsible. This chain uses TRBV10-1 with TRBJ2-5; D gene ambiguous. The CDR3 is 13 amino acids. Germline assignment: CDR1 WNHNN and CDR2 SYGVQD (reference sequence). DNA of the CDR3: TGTGCCAGCAGTGAATCCGGTCAAGAGACCCAGTACTTC. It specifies CASSESGQETQYF.